This T cell receptor (beta chain) was retrieved from a study of monozygotic twins with inflammatory bowel disease. The draw for each donor consisted of a single 2.5 ml blood sample. Through template switching, UMIs that included a 6-nucleotide sample barcode were added. Reanalyzing the 5' RACE reads, TCRdb keeps one entry per CDR3 protein, without DNA. The sample has about 160,000 distinct CDR3 sequences; the top ten hold 2% to 3%. The CDR3 extends over 15 amino acids. Germline-derived CDR1 and CDR2 are SGHTA and FQGNSA. Sequences were obtained from blood. This rearrangement joins TRBV7-2 to TRBJ2-1. The TCR originated in a human donor with ulcerative colitis or Crohn's disease, or a healthy co-twin of an affected twin (not recorded which). This CDR3 reads CASSSDGGSYNEQFF.